Below, 29 T cell receptor beta chains from the same sample are listed, as sequenced in a study of breast tumors, draining lymph nodes, adjacent tissues. In TCRdb, the multiplex PCR reads were re-called with MiXCR into one record per CDR3 protein. The sample lists about 100,000 distinct CDR3 sequences, 21% seen once, with around 1.2% in the top ten. Axillary draining lymph nodes of breast cancer patients supplied the node samples. Sequenced: axillary lymph node tissue. The source of these receptors is a female donor with breast cancer. Some clones in this sample may be carry-over from other donors' samples.

At least ten counts were recorded for this clonotype. The rearrangement links TRBV5-1 to TRBJ2-3; tentative D call: TRBD2 (6 bases). The CDR3 covers 16 residues. CDR1 is SGHRS and CDR2 is YFSETQ in the germline V gene. Trimming pared 0 bases from V and 0 bases from J, leaving 11 bases between. The CDR3 region is CASSLGLALSTDTQYF. The CDR3, as DNA: TGCGCCAGCAGCTTGGGGCTAGCGCTAAGCACAGATACGCAGTATTTT. Full variable domain (missing parts from reference TRBV5-1 and TRBJ2-3): KAGVTQTPRYLIKTRGQQVTLSCSPISGHRSVSWYQQTPGQGLQFLFEYFSETQRNKGNFPGRFSGRQFSNSRSEMNVSTLELGDSALYLCASSLGLALSTDTQYFGPGTRLTVL.

This clonotype appeared many times. The V and J genes are TRBV7-8 and TRBJ2-5, with D perhaps being TRBD1 or TRBD2 (5 bases each). Germline CDR1 reads SGHVS; CDR2 reads FQNEAQ. CDR3 length: 14 residues. The V and J ends lost 3 bases and 5 bases respectively, with 13 bases between them. This chain's CDR3 is CASSFGGILETQYF. The CDR3 DNA is TGTGCCAGCAGCTTTGGGGGAATTCTGGAGACCCAGTACTTC.

This clonotype showed up many times. V is TRBV18 and J is TRBJ2-7; D not certain. V lost 4 bases, J lost 9 bases, and 13 bases lay in between. The germline V gene encodes CDR1 KGHSH and CDR2 LQKENI. This CDR3 spans 12 amino acids. The CDR3: CASSQDLRGQYF. The CDR3 nucleotides read TGTGCCAGCTCACAAGACCTCCGCGGGCAGTACTTC. Full variable domain (missing parts from reference TRBV18 and TRBJ2-7): NAGVMQNPRHLVRRRGQEARLRCSPMKGHSHVYWYRQLPEEGLKFMVYLQKENIIDESGMPKERFSAEFPKEGPSILRIQQVVRGDSAAYFCASSQDLRGQYFGPGTRLTVT.

Many counts were recorded for this clonotype. This rearrangement joins TRBV5-5 to TRBJ2-7; unclear D gene. The V gene lost 4 bases and the J gene lost 5 bases, with 10 bases spanning the gap. The CDR3 contains 12 residues. Germline V gene lookup returns CDR1 SGHKS and CDR2 YYEKEE (reference sequence). The DNA of the CDR3 is TGTGCCAGCAGCCGCCGGTTTGACGAGCAGTACTTC. Its translation is CASSRRFDEQYF.

This clonotype was detected only once. No conserved phenylalanine or tryptophan ends this CDR3, so it is likely a read error. This sequence joins TRBV28 and TRBJ1-6; D is perhaps TRBD1 (5 bases). CDR1 and CDR2 (germline): MDHEN, SYDVKM. V lost 2 bases and J lost 7, with 18 bases in between. The CDR3 sequence is 17 residues long. The CDR3 coding sequence is TGTGCCAGCAGTTTACGCTTTGGAGGGGCGAAGAATTCACCCCTCCACTCT. Protein product: CASSLRFGGAKNSPLHS.

This clonotype was counted at least ten times. The chain links TRBV7-9 to TRBJ1-5; D is ambiguous. From germline, CDR1 is SEHNR and CDR2 FQNEAQ (reference sequence). There are 14 residues in the CDR3. Between the trimmed V and J ends, which lost 4 bases and 3 bases, there was a span of 10 bases. As DNA, the CDR3 is TGTGCCAGCAGCTCTGACCGAAACAATCAGCCCCAGCATTTT. Translated, it gives CASSSDRNNQPQHF.

As regards this clonotype: Possible read error: a much larger clone is one base away. Likely a read error: the CDR3 ends without its conserved phenylalanine or tryptophan. This chain uses TRBV12-3 or TRBV12-4 with TRBJ2-3; the D gene could be TRBD1 or TRBD2 (5 bases each). Trimming pared 5 bases from V and 4 bases from J, leaving 13 bases between. The CDR3 contains 14 residues. CDR3 sequence reads: CASSHGTTADTQYS. CDR3 nucleotides: TGTGCCAGCAGTCACGGGACCACTGCAGATACGCAGTATTCT.

The genes are TRBV13 and TRBJ2-7; 12 bases are shared with TRBD2. V lost 6 bases and J lost 4; bases outside the gene matches: 13. This CDR3 region has 17 residues. Germline V CDR1 and CDR2: PRHDT, FYEKMQ (reference sequence). The CDR3 DNA reads as TGTGCCAGCAGTCCACCACCCCTAGCGGGGGGGCCGTACGAGCAGTACTTC. The encoded protein is CASSPPPLAGGPYEQYF.

The CDR3 DNA follows: TGTGCCAGCAGTTACTCGGGGAGGGAAGACTCTGGGGCCAACGTCCTGACTTTC. Its protein is CASSYSGREDSGANVLTF. The chain carries TRBV6-2 or TRBV6-3 and TRBJ2-6, with 7 bases fitting TRBD2. The CDR3 runs to 18 residues. After removal of 0 bases from V and 0 bases from J, the junction contained 5 bases not matched to a gene. From germline, CDR1 is MNHEY and CDR2 SVGEGT.

The V gene is TRBV15, the J gene TRBJ1-2; D remains unclear. The CDR3 spans 12 residues. The V gene lost 6 bases and the J gene lost 4 bases, with 9 bases spanning the gap. Looked up from germline, CDR1 is LNHNV and CDR2 is YYDKDF (reference sequence). The CDR3 region is CATRAPGYGYTF. CDR3 in DNA: TGTGCCACCAGAGCTCCGGGCTATGGCTACACCTTC.

This clonotype was counted ten times or more. The rearrangement joins TRBV19 to TRBJ2-3; 10 nucleotides align to TRBD2. The CDR3 has 13 amino acids. Germline loops: CDR1 LNHDA, CDR2 SQIVND (reference sequence). The V segment lost 9 bases and the J segment 6 bases; nucleotides outside the gene matches: 6. The CDR3 protein is CASRSSGSDTQYF. In nucleotides, the CDR3 is TGTGCCAGCCGTTCTAGCGGGAGTGATACGCAGTATTTT.

The chain recombines TRBV5-4 with TRBJ2-2; D possibly corresponds to TRBD2 (6 bases). The CDR3 runs 14 residues. Trimming removed 4 bases from V and 3 bases from J, with 10 bases in between. In germline, CDR1 is SGHNT, CDR2 YYREEE (reference sequence). This chain's CDR3 is CASSGGTHTGELFF. The CDR3, as DNA: TGTGCCAGCAGCGGGGGGACCCACACCGGGGAGCTGTTTTTT. The full variable domain, completed using reference TRBV5-4 and TRBJ2-2, is ETGVTQSPTHLIKTRGQQVTLRCSSQSGHNTVSWYQQALGQGPQFIFQYYREEENGRGNFPPRFSGLQFPNYSSELNVNALELDDSALYLCASSGGTHTGELFFGEGSRLTVL.

This clonotype was counted at least ten times. The chain couples TRBV5-4 to TRBJ1-2; no clear D. The V gene lost 2 bases and the J gene lost 3 bases, with 11 bases spanning the gap. This CDR3 contains 14 residues. Germline values: CDR1 SGHNT, CDR2 YYREEE (reference sequence). CDR3 protein: CASSFLQEYYGYTF. The CDR3 DNA follows: TGTGCCAGCAGCTTCCTCCAGGAGTACTATGGCTACACCTTC.

The V gene is TRBV7-9, the J gene TRBJ2-3, with 12 bases matching TRBD2. The trim removed 0 bases at V and 4 bases at J, leaving 8 bases unmatched. CDR1 and CDR2 (germline): SEHNR, FQNEAQ (reference sequence). CDR3 length: 18 amino acids. CDR3 nucleotides: TGTGCCAGCAGCTTAGCGGCTAGCGGGAGGGCCGGGGCAGATACGCAGTATTTT. Encoded protein: CASSLAASGRAGADTQYF.

At least ten counts were recorded for this clonotype. The chain recombines TRBV2 with TRBJ2-3; 9 bases map to TRBD1. The CDR3 covers 16 residues. Germline lookup yields CDR1 SNHLY and CDR2 FYNNEI. V lost 5 bases, J lost 3 bases, and 9 bases stayed unmatched. CDR3 sequence reads: CASSNPGQGGTDTQYF. CDR3 DNA: TGTGCCAGCAGTAACCCGGGACAGGGCGGAACAGATACGCAGTATTTT.

This clonotype was seen a handful of times. The rearrangement links TRBV27 to TRBJ2-3; TRBD2 agrees at 7 bases. This CDR3 region has 16 residues. The trim removed 3 bases at V and 5 bases at J, leaving 11 bases unmatched. The germline CDR1 and CDR2 sequences are MNHEY and SMNVEV (reference sequence). CDR3 nucleotide sequence: TGTGCCAGCAGTTTGGGCCGCGGGGCGGGAGAAGATACGCAGTATTTT. This codes for CASSLGRGAGEDTQYF.

This clonotype came up many times. The chain couples TRBV20-1 to TRBJ2-1; 14 positions match TRBD2. The CDR3 consists of 15 residues. In germline, CDR1 is DFQATT, CDR2 SNEGSKA (reference sequence). The V segment lost 3 bases and the J segment 9 bases; nucleotides outside the gene matches: 7. CDR3 nucleotide sequence: TGCAGTGCTAGGACTAGCGGGGGGGTTTGGTTTGAGCAGTTCTTC. Protein sequence: CSARTSGGVWFEQFF.

J is TRBJ2-6 and V is TRBV30, with 7 bases lining up with TRBD1. Losses at the gene ends were 1 base for V and 4 bases for J; bases not matched to a gene: 4. Germline assignment: CDR1 GTSNPN and CDR2 SVGIG (reference sequence). The CDR3 has 15 amino acids. The chain's CDR3 is CAWSATGAGANVLTF. The CDR3 region has the DNA TGTGCCTGGAGTGCCACAGGGGCCGGGGCCAACGTCCTGACTTTC.

This clonotype was counted many times. The V and J genes are TRBV20-1 and TRBJ2-7; D uncertain. CDR1 is DFQATT, CDR2 SNEGSKA, per germline (reference sequence). The CDR3 is 15 amino acids. The V end was cut by 4 bases, the J end by 0 bases, with 16 bases between. CDR3 bases: TGCAGTGCTAATCCGACCGGTGGTTTCTCCTACGAGCAGTACTTC. This translates into CSANPTGGFSYEQYF.

Ten or more counts support this clonotype. The genes are TRBV5-4 and TRBJ2-2, with unresolved D. The CDR3 totals 14 residues. V was clipped by 1 base and J by 5 bases, with 9 bases between them. Germline CDR1 SGHNT, CDR2 YYREEE (reference sequence). The CDR3 DNA reads as TGTGCCAGCAGCTTGCCCTGGGGAACCGGGGAGCTGTTTTTT. Translating gives CASSLPWGTGELFF.

This clonotype was counted ten times or more. The chain combines TRBV30 with TRBJ1-2; D gene unclear. From germline, CDR1 is GTSNPN and CDR2 SVGIG (reference sequence). The V and J ends lost 0 bases and 4 bases respectively, with 3 bases between them. This CDR3 region has 11 residues. This CDR3 reads CAWSVGYGYTF. The CDR3 DNA sequence: TGTGCCTGGAGTGTAGGCTATGGCTACACCTTC.

The chain uses TRBV27 and TRBJ2-5; 7 bases are shared with TRBD1. The CDR3 is 13 amino acids. The V gene's germline CDR1 is MNHEY and CDR2 SMNVEV (reference sequence). V was clipped by 7 bases and J by 3 bases; unmatched bases: 5. The CDR3 sequence is CASIQGEKETQYF. CDR3 DNA sequence: TGTGCCAGCATCCAGGGGGAGAAAGAGACCCAGTACTTC.

Ten or more counts support this clonotype. The J gene is TRBJ1-2, the V gene TRBV19; D is possibly TRBD1 (5 bases). In germline, CDR1 is LNHDA, CDR2 SQIVND (reference sequence). V shed 6 bases and J shed 1 base, with 15 bases lying between them. This CDR3 comprises 15 residues. Here the CDR3 reads CASSQGGTGNYGYTF. CDR3 DNA: TGTGCCAGTAGCCAGGGAGGGACGGGTAACTATGGCTACACCTTC.

In this sample, this clonotype turned up many times. CDR3 amino acids: CASSSARGEGETQYF. CDR3 sequence (DNA): TGTGCCAGCAGTTCGGCCAGGGGAGAGGGAGAGACCCAGTACTTC. This chain connects TRBV12-3 or TRBV12-4 to TRBJ2-5, with D perhaps TRBD1 (6 bases). This CDR3 region has 15 residues. The V and J ends lost 4 bases and 4 bases respectively, with 16 bases between them.

About this clonotype itself: A much bigger clone sits one base away, suggesting this may be a read error. The CDR3 nucleotides are TGTGCCAGCAGTTCGGGTCCGACAGGGGTTGGCTACACCTTC. Translating gives CASSSGPTGVGYTF. This chain uses TRBV12-3 or TRBV12-4 with TRBJ1-2; TRBD1 agrees at 8 bases. This CDR3 contains 14 residues. The J segment lost 7 bases and the V segment lost 4 bases, leaving 8 bases of the junction unmatched.

V is TRBV12-3 or TRBV12-4 and J is TRBJ2-2, with a weak D call TRBD1 (6 bases). Trimming took off 6 bases at V and 2 bases at J, with 16 bases between the two ends. The CDR3 has 16 residues. The CDR3 sequence: CASSLSRGVNTGELFF. For the CDR3, the DNA is TGTGCCAGCAGCCTCTCCAGGGGAGTAAACACCGGGGAGCTGTTTTTT.

Remarks on this clonotype: The junction and the germline gene differ at one end; a read error may be behind it. The CDR3 loop is CASSRQEAEGSTIYF. CDR3 coding DNA: TGCGCCAGCAGCCGACAGGAGGCCGAAGGAAGCACCATATATTTT. The V gene is TRBV4-1, the J gene TRBJ1-3; tentative D call: TRBD1 (6 bases). Germline CDR1 reads MGHRA; CDR2 reads YSYEKL. CDR3 length: 15 amino acids.

Notes on this clonotype: It may be a read error: a sequence one base away is much more abundant. The chain uses TRBV5-8 and TRBJ2-5, with D unresolved. The CDR3 extends over 13 amino acids. Trimming shortened V by 4 bases and J by 5 bases, and 12 bases separated the two germline ends. In germline, CDR1 is SGHTS, CDR2 YDEGEE. The CDR3 nucleotides are TGTGCCAGCAGCACAACCGGGTGGGAGACCCAGTACTTC. The encoded protein is CASSTTGWETQYF.

Comment on this clonotype: This may be a read error: a much more frequent sequence differs by one nucleotide. The V call is TRBV5-1, the J call TRBJ1-2; 7 bases line up with TRBD1. The CDR3 length is 13 residues. The V gene's germline CDR1 is SGHRS and CDR2 YFSETQ. The CDR3 nucleotides are TGCGCCGGCAGCCCTGACAGGGTTGGAGGCTACACCTTC. This codes for CAGSPDRVGGYTF.